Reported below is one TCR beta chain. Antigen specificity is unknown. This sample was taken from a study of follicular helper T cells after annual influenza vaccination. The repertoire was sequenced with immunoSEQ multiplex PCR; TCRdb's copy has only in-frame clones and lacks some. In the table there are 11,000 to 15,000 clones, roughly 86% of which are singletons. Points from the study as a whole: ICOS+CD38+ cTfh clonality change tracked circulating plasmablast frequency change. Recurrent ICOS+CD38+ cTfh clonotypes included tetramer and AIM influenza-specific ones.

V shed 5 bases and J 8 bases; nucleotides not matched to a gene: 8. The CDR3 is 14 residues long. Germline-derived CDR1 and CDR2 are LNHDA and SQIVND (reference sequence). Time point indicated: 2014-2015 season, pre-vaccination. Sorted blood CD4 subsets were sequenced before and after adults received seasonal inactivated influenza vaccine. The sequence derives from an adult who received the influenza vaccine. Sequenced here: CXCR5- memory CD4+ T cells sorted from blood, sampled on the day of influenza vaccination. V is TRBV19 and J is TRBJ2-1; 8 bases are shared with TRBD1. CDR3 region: CASSWQGARYEQFF. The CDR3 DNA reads TGTGCCAGTAGTTGGCAGGGGGCGCGTTATGAGCAGTTCTTC.